Presented here are 18 T cell receptor beta chains from one specimen sequenced in a study of T cell responses to AZD1222 COVID-19 vaccine. Clones were read by immunoSEQ multiplex PCR, and TCRdb kept only the in-frame ones, dropping some. The sample consists of over 100,000 clones, 70% to 90% of them appearing once. Specimen: peripheral blood, collected on day 0 of AZD1222 vaccination. All receptors derive from an adult in good health.

This rearrangement joins TRBV6-4 to TRBJ2-1; the match to TRBD1 covers 7 bases. This CDR3 is 15 amino acids long. The germline V gene encodes CDR1 MRHNA and CDR2 SNTAGT. V trimming: 3 bases; J trimming: 4 bases; junction bases outside the gene matches: 6. The CDR3: CASSDSGTDYNEQFF. CDR3 nucleotides: TGTGCCAGCAGTGATTCCGGGACAGATTACAATGAGCAGTTCTTC.

The chain employs TRBV9 and TRBJ2-1; D is perhaps TRBD2 (5 bases). The V end was cut by 3 bases, the J end by 7 bases, with 11 bases between. There are 13 residues in the CDR3. Germline values: CDR1 SGDLS, CDR2 YYNGEE. This chain's CDR3 is CASSDRRWNEQFF. In nucleotides, the CDR3 is TGTGCCAGCAGCGATAGGAGGTGGAATGAGCAGTTCTTC.

The chain links TRBV18 to TRBJ1-1, with D uncertain. This CDR3 has 13 residues. The V gene's germline CDR1 is KGHSH and CDR2 LQKENI. V gave up 1 base and J gave up 6 bases, with 9 bases separating them. The CDR3 DNA sequence: TGTGCCAGCTCACCACGGAGGGATTCTGAAGCTTTCTTT. This encodes CASSPRRDSEAFF.

This clone showed up just a few times. This chain connects TRBV30 to TRBJ1-2; 12 nucleotides line up with TRBD1. Per germline, CDR1 GTSNPN and CDR2 SVGIG (reference sequence). CDR3 length: 15 amino acids. The V segment lost 6 bases and the J segment 2 bases; nucleotides outside the gene matches: 7. This CDR3 reads CACRDRGRKNYGYTF. The CDR3 DNA reads as TGTGCCTGCCGGGACAGGGGGCGAAAAAACTATGGCTACACCTTC.

CDR3 amino acids: CAWTAGEKLFF. The CDR3 nucleotides read TGTGCCTGGACTGCGGGAGAAAAACTGTTTTTT. The chain links TRBV30 to TRBJ1-4; D is unresolved. V lost 4 bases, J lost 8 bases, and 8 bases lay in between. CDR1 and CDR2 from the germline V gene are GTSNPN and SVGIG (reference sequence). The CDR3 length is 11 residues.

The V call is TRBV5-4, the J call TRBJ2-7; no definite D call. V gave up 1 base and J gave up 1 base, with 6 bases separating them. Germline V gene sequence: CDR1 SGHNT, CDR2 YYREEE (reference sequence). This CDR3 region has 13 residues. The CDR3 DNA reads as TGTGCCAGCAGCTTGAGGGATTCCTACGAGCAGTACTTC. This sequence encodes CASSLRDSYEQYF.

J is TRBJ2-2 and V is TRBV9, with TRBD1 identical over 8 bases. The CDR3 consists of 16 residues. The V gene's germline CDR1 is SGDLS and CDR2 YYNGEE. The trim removed 4 bases at V and 5 bases at J, leaving 10 bases unmatched. The CDR3 coding sequence is TGTGCCAGCAGCCCCCTGGACAGGGTGGAAACCGGGGAGCTGTTTTTT. Its protein is CASSPLDRVETGELFF.

The chain carries TRBV18 and TRBJ1-4, with D uncertain. V dropped 4 bases and J dropped 4 bases, with 16 bases sitting between them. CDR1 and CDR2 from the germline V gene are KGHSH and LQKENI. The CDR3 runs to 16 residues. The CDR3 bases are TGTGCCAGCTCACACCCGGGAATCCGGGGTAATGAAAAACTGTTTTTT. Protein product: CASSHPGIRGNEKLFF.

With respect to this clone: At one end the junction does not follow the germline gene, possibly because of a read error. The V and J genes are TRBV15 and TRBJ2-3; 8 bases align to TRBD2. Germline CDR1 reads LNHNV; CDR2 reads YYDKDF (reference sequence). The CDR3 contains 14 residues. CDR3 protein: CAASRDLAGDTQYF. CDR3 bases: TGTGCCGCCAGCAGAGACCTAGCGGGAGATACGCAGTATTTT.

This clone has more than one count but fewer than ten. The V gene is TRBV29-1, the J gene TRBJ2-1; 7 positions agree with TRBD2. Germline V gene data show CDR1 as SQVTM and CDR2 as ANQGSEA. This CDR3 has 18 residues. With V trimmed by 7 bases and J by 5 bases, 23 bases remained unmatched. Here the CDR3 reads CSAGRKWAGQRPNNEQFF. In DNA form, the CDR3 reads TGCAGCGCCGGGAGGAAGTGGGCCGGACAACGACCGAACAATGAGCAGTTCTTC.

This clone was observed a single time. The rearrangement joins TRBV11-3 to TRBJ2-4; 9 nucleotides line up with TRBD1. Germline values: CDR1 SGHNT, CDR2 YENEEA. The V gene end was trimmed by 1 base and the J gene end by 4 bases; junction bases not matched to a gene: 2. The CDR3 length is 15 residues. CDR3 in DNA: TGTGCCAGCAGCTTAGGTGGGACAGGGAAAAACATTCAGTACTTC. Its translation is CASSLGGTGKNIQYF.

This rearrangement joins TRBV15 to TRBJ1-5; 8 bases fit TRBD1. CDR1 LNHNV and CDR2 YYDKDF come from the germline V gene (reference sequence). Losses at the gene ends were 0 bases for V and 8 bases for J; bases not matched to a gene: 6. The CDR3 sequence is 15 residues long. CDR3 sequence reads: CATSRDVQGAKPQHF. For the CDR3, the DNA is TGTGCCACCAGCAGAGATGTGCAGGGGGCGAAGCCCCAGCATTTT.

The rearrangement joins TRBV28 to TRBJ2-4, with unresolved D. The CDR3 length is 15 residues. Germline V gene sequence: CDR1 MDHEN, CDR2 SYDVKM. V was trimmed by 3 bases and J by 0 bases, leaving 9 bases between them. CDR3: CASSFPSIAKNIQYF. In nucleotides, the CDR3 is TGTGCCAGCAGTTTTCCCTCAATAGCCAAAAACATTCAGTACTTC.

The V gene is TRBV5-5, the J gene TRBJ2-1, with 9 bases fitting TRBD2. The length of the CDR3 is 16 residues. Trimming took 2 bases from V and 2 from J; bases not matched to a gene: 5. The germline V gene encodes CDR1 SGHKS and CDR2 YYEKEE (reference sequence). In DNA, the CDR3 is TGTGCCAGCAGCTTAAGGCGGGAGGGGACCTACAATGAGCAGTTCTTC. This translates into CASSLRREGTYNEQFF.

This chain connects TRBV6-5 to TRBJ2-7, with TRBD1 matching over 8 bases. This CDR3 is 15 amino acids long. V lost 5 bases, J lost 2 bases, and 8 bases stayed unmatched. The germline gives CDR1 MNHEY, CDR2 SVGAGI. The CDR3, as DNA: TGTGCCAGCAGTCCCCCGGGACAGGAGACCTACGAGCAGTACTTC. Its translation: CASSPPGQETYEQYF.

The J gene is TRBJ1-2, the V gene TRBV25-1; perhaps TRBD1 as D (6 bases). This CDR3 contains 15 residues. From germline, CDR1 is MGHDK and CDR2 SYGVNS. V was pared by 3 bases and J by 4 bases, with 15 bases between. Here the CDR3 DNA reads TGTGCCAGCAGTGAGCAGACAGGTCTCCTCTATGGCTACACCTTC. Translating it yields CASSEQTGLLYGYTF.

DNA for the CDR3: TGTGCCAGCAGCCTCGGGGGGAGTAGCAATCAGCCCCAGCATTTT. Translated: CASSLGGSSNQPQHF. The chain joins TRBV14 to TRBJ1-5, with TRBD1 as a possible D gene (5 bases). Trimming cost V 4 bases and J 0 bases, with 10 bases left between them. Germline CDR1 is SGHDN and CDR2 is FVKESK. The CDR3 sequence is 15 residues long.

This clone has just a few counts. V usage is TRBV20-1 and J usage is TRBJ2-7; D call uncertain. This CDR3 spans 11 amino acids. V lost 5 bases to trimming and J lost 2 bases, with 7 bases between them. Germline-derived CDR1 and CDR2 are DFQATT and SNEGSKA (reference sequence). The CDR3 DNA reads TGCAGTGCTCCAACCCCCTACGAGCAGTACTTC. Translating it yields CSAPTPYEQYF.